This T cell receptor beta chain appears in the sequencing data of a study of sequential checkpoint blockade in melanoma. Per germline, CDR1 SGHTA and CDR2 FQGTGA. The CDR3 totals 14 residues. Deletions cut 5 bases from V and 5 bases from J, with 10 bases between. Stated treatment: randomized to nivolumab then ipilimumab (arm A) or the reverse (arm B). This clone came up a few times. Sequencing was performed with immunoSEQ multiplex PCR; in TCRdb, only in-frame clones are kept and a portion is missing. The sample yields around 20,000 clones, roughly 59% seen once. The sequence was obtained from a human donor with melanoma. The material was CD8+ T cells sorted from blood (inferred from file names), obtained from a patient given nivolumab and ipilimumab in sequence. The chain links TRBV7-3 to TRBJ1-6, with a tentative D call TRBD1 (5 bases). The CDR3 reads CASSRRVDNSPLHF. In nucleotides, the CDR3 is TGTGCCAGCAGCCGCAGGGTAGATAATTCACCCCTCCACTTT. Supplemented by reference TRBV7-3 and TRBJ1-6, the full variable domain reads GAGVSQTPSNKVTEKGKYVELRCDPISGHTALYWYRQSLGQGPEFLIYFQGTGAADDSGLPNDRFFAVRPEGSVSTLKIQRTERGDSAVYLCASSRRVDNSPLHFGNGTRLTVT.